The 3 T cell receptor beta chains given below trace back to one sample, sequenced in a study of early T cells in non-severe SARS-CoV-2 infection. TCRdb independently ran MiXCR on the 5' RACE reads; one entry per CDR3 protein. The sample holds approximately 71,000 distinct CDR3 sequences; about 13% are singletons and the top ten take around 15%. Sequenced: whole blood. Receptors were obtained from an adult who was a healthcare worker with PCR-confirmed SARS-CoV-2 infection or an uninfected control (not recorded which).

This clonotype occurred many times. CDR3 nucleotides: TGTGCCAGCAGCCAACATGTAGATGAGACCCAGTACTTC. It translates to CASSQHVDETQYF. The gene calls are TRBV3-1 and TRBJ2-5; D gene ambiguous. CDR1 and CDR2 (germline): LGHDT, YNNKEL (reference sequence). The length of the CDR3 is 13 residues. Trimming shortened V by 2 bases and J by 5 bases, and 9 bases separated the two germline ends.

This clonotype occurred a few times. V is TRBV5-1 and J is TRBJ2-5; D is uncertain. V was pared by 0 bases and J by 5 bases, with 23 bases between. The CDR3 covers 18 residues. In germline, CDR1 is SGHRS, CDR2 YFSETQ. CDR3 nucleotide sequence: TGCGCCAGCAGCTTGGTGGGCAGCAGGACGGCGATGAGGGAGACCCAGTACTTC. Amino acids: CASSLVGSRTAMRETQYF. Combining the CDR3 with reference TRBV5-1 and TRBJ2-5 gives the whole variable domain KAGVTQTPRYLIKTRGQQVTLSCSPISGHRSVSWYQQTPGQGLQFLFEYFSETQRNKGNFPGRFSGRQFSNSRSEMNVSTLELGDSALYLCASSLVGSRTAMRETQYFGPGTRLLVL.

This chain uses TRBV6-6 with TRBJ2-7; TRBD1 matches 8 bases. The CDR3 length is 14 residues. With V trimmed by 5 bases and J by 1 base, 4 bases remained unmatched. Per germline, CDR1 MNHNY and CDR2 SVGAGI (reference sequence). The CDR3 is CASSPDRASYEQYF. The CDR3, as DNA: TGTGCCAGCAGTCCGGACAGGGCGTCCTACGAGCAGTACTTC.